One sample yielded the 27 T cell receptor beta chains listed below, sequenced in a study of early T cells in non-severe SARS-CoV-2 infection. TCRdb ran MiXCR on the 5' RACE reads and lists one entry per CDR3 protein. The sample has fewer than 80,000 distinct CDR3 sequences; approximately 4.5% are singletons. The material was whole blood, obtained at baseline. These receptors came from an adult who was a healthcare worker with PCR-confirmed SARS-CoV-2 infection or an uninfected control (not recorded which). The donor label of this sample is uncertain.

This clonotype was seen a few times. This chain connects TRBV7-2 to TRBJ1-4; possible D gene TRBD1, 6 bases. V lost 3 bases, J lost 5 bases, and 13 bases lay in between. The CDR3 sequence is 15 residues long. The germline V gene has CDR1 SGHTA and CDR2 FQGNSA. The CDR3 spells CASSFQGGDNEKLFF. The CDR3 DNA reads as TGTGCCAGCAGCTTTCAAGGGGGGGACAATGAAAAACTGTTTTTT.

This clonotype was detected a few times. The rearrangement links TRBV3-1 to TRBJ2-1; 7 bases agree with TRBD1. This CDR3 spans 16 amino acids. Germline assignment: CDR1 LGHDT and CDR2 YNNKEL (reference sequence). The V and J ends lost 1 base and 4 bases, in that order; junction bases with no gene match: 7. The CDR3 loop is CASSQARTGGYNEQFF. The CDR3 DNA is TGTGCCAGCAGCCAAGCCCGGACAGGCGGGTACAATGAGCAGTTCTTC.

This clonotype came up many times. The chain carries TRBV20-1 and TRBJ2-7; 10 positions agree with TRBD2. The CDR3 loop spans 14 amino acids. The germline CDR1 and CDR2 sequences are DFQATT and SNEGSKA (reference sequence). CDR3 in amino acids: CSVSGTSDSYEQYF. CDR3 nucleotides: TGCAGCGTCTCCGGGACTAGCGACTCCTACGAGCAGTACTTC.

This clonotype was observed many times. The V call is TRBV29-1, the J call TRBJ1-2; a possible D gene is TRBD1 (5 bases). Germline V gene lookup returns CDR1 SQVTM and CDR2 ANQGSEA. The V end lost 5 bases, the J end lost 3 bases, and 10 bases lay between the germline ends. The CDR3 loop spans 12 amino acids. CDR3 sequence: CSVSDTYYGYTF. The CDR3 DNA sequence: TGCAGCGTTTCGGACACCTACTATGGCTACACCTTC.

This clonotype was seen more than once but under ten times. The rearrangement links TRBV20-1 to TRBJ1-3, with 9 nucleotides matching TRBD1. Germline CDR1 is DFQATT and CDR2 is SNEGSKA (reference sequence). V was clipped by 5 bases and J by 4 bases; unmatched bases: 15. The CDR3 has 17 amino acids. The CDR3 sequence: CSASLTPGGQGGNTIYF. The DNA of the CDR3 is TGCAGTGCTTCCCTTACCCCTGGGGGACAGGGCGGAAACACCATATATTTT.

This clonotype was counted ten times or more. This chain links TRBV25-1 with TRBJ1-2, with D unclear. Germline V lookup: CDR1 MGHDK, CDR2 SYGVNS. The CDR3 runs to 14 residues. V lost 2 bases, J lost 7 bases, and 14 bases lay in between. This chain's CDR3 is CASSERWRASGYTF. CDR3 in DNA: TGTGCCAGCAGTGAACGGTGGCGGGCGAGTGGCTACACCTTC.

The gene calls are TRBV6-6 and TRBJ2-5; TRBD2 aligns across 9 bases. V shed 2 bases and J 1 base; nucleotides not matched to a gene: 2. The germline V gene encodes CDR1 MNHNY and CDR2 SVGAGI (reference sequence). The CDR3 loop spans 15 amino acids. The CDR3 coding sequence is TGTGCCAGCAGTTACCCGCGGGGGGGCCAAGAGACCCAGTACTTC. Amino acids: CASSYPRGGQETQYF.

This clonotype was observed at least ten times. The chain links TRBV6-5 to TRBJ2-7; possibly TRBD1 for D (6 bases). This CDR3 spans 15 amino acids. Germline CDR1 MNHEY, CDR2 SVGAGI. V was clipped by 6 bases and J by 0 bases, with 15 bases between them. The CDR3 protein is CASSSRDTSSYEQYF. CDR3 nucleotide sequence: TGTGCCAGCAGCAGCCGGGACACGAGCTCCTACGAGCAGTACTTC.

The genes are TRBV7-9 and TRBJ1-2, with 7 bases matching TRBD1. The length of the CDR3 is 14 residues. Germline V gene data show CDR1 as SEHNR and CDR2 as FQNEAQ (reference sequence). Trimming took 4 bases from V and 2 from J; bases not matched to a gene: 4. CDR3 nucleotides: TGTGCCAGCAGCTCGTCACAGGGGAACTATGGCTACACCTTC. As protein: CASSSSQGNYGYTF.

This clonotype was detected many times. The gene calls are TRBV11-2 and TRBJ2-7; 7 bases match TRBD1. With V trimmed by 4 bases and J by 0 bases, 9 bases remained unmatched. CDR1 and CDR2 (germline): SGHAT, FQNNGV. The CDR3 totals 16 residues. The CDR3 DNA sequence: TGTGCCAGCAGCTCGACAACAGGGGATAGCTCCTACGAGCAGTACTTC. Translated, it gives CASSSTTGDSSYEQYF.

This clonotype has only a few counts. This chain joins TRBV20-1 and TRBJ2-5; 7 bases are shared with TRBD2. The germline V gene has CDR1 DFQATT and CDR2 SNEGSKA (reference sequence). Unmatched junction bases numbered 13, after V lost 5 bases and J lost 7 bases. There are 14 residues in the CDR3. The CDR3 here is CSASSPRPGGTQYF. For the CDR3, the DNA is TGCAGTGCTTCTAGCCCACGGCCGGGAGGGACCCAGTACTTC.

The sample holds many counts of this clonotype. The V call is TRBV5-1, the J call TRBJ2-3; 13 bases map to TRBD2. The germline CDR1 and CDR2 sequences are SGHRS and YFSETQ. Trimming removed 2 bases from V and 2 bases from J; junction bases left unmatched: 8. The CDR3 has 18 residues. The CDR3 DNA is TGCGCCAGCAGCTTCCTTGCCGGGACTAGCGGGATCACAGATACGCAGTATTTT. It specifies CASSFLAGTSGITDTQYF.

There are many counts of this clonotype. The chain joins TRBV29-1 to TRBJ2-1; possibly TRBD2 for D (6 bases). Per the germline V gene, CDR1 is SQVTM and CDR2 is ANQGSEA. V lost 1 base to trimming and J lost 3 bases, with 10 bases between them. There are 14 residues in the CDR3. DNA of the CDR3: TGCAGCGTTGAAGGGGGCGGGATCTACAATGAGCAGTTCTTC. Protein product: CSVEGGGIYNEQFF.

This clonotype was seen at least ten times. The V call is TRBV5-4, the J call TRBJ2-7; the D gene is possibly TRBD1 (6 bases). Germline CDR1 and CDR2: SGHNT and YYREEE (reference sequence). The V end was cut by 2 bases, the J end by 2 bases, with 11 bases between. The CDR3 extends over 14 amino acids. CDR3 loop: CASSFRGQAYEQYF. The CDR3 DNA reads as TGTGCCAGCAGCTTCAGGGGACAAGCCTACGAGCAGTACTTC.

This clonotype came up once. The chain couples TRBV4-1 to TRBJ2-7, with 10 nucleotides matching TRBD2. The CDR3 is made up of 17 amino acids. V lost 0 bases to trimming and J lost 0 bases; unmatched junction nucleotides: 5. From germline, CDR1 is MGHRA and CDR2 YSYEKL. CDR3 protein: CASSQEERGGASYEQYF. The CDR3 DNA reads TGCGCCAGCAGCCAAGAAGAGCGGGGGGGTGCCTCCTACGAGCAGTACTTC.

This clonotype was found a few times. The chain carries TRBV10-3 and TRBJ2-7; 8 bases line up with TRBD1. CDR3 length: 14 amino acids. The germline gives CDR1 ENHRY, CDR2 SYGVKD. V trimming: 4 bases; J trimming: 1 base; junction bases outside the gene matches: 3. CDR3 amino acids: CAISAGQGSYEQYF. The CDR3 nucleotides read TGTGCCATCAGTGCTGGACAGGGATCCTACGAGCAGTACTTC.

This clonotype came up many times. This chain connects TRBV7-9 to TRBJ1-2; no definite D call. The V gene lost 6 bases and the J gene lost 2 bases, with 13 bases spanning the gap. The CDR3 spans 14 residues. Looked up from germline, CDR1 is SEHNR and CDR2 is FQNEAQ (reference sequence). The CDR3 nucleotides are TGTGCCAGCAGTGAGTTCGGAGCAAACTATGGCTACACCTTC. Protein product: CASSEFGANYGYTF.

This clonotype was observed at least ten times. The V and J genes are TRBV6-1 and TRBJ1-5; D is unclear. There are 15 residues in the CDR3. V was trimmed by 0 bases and J by 7 bases, leaving 13 bases between them. Germline values: CDR1 MNHNS, CDR2 SASEGT. The DNA for the CDR3 is TGTGCCAGCAGTGAAGCTACGTGGGGAGGGCAGCCCCAGCATTTT. Translated, it gives CASSEATWGGQPQHF.

This clonotype was observed a handful of times. This sequence joins TRBV20-1 and TRBJ1-2; TRBD1 matches at 7 bases. V lost 3 bases, J lost 3 bases, and 7 bases stayed unmatched. The CDR3 consists of 14 residues. Germline values: CDR1 DFQATT, CDR2 SNEGSKA (reference sequence). CDR3 sequence (DNA): TGCAGTGCTAGTTCCGACAGGGAGGACTATGGCTACACCTTC. Protein: CSASSDREDYGYTF.

The J gene is TRBJ2-7, the V gene TRBV7-9; TRBD1 matches at 7 bases. V was clipped by 5 bases and J by 2 bases; unmatched bases: 15. The germline gives CDR1 SEHNR, CDR2 FQNEAQ (reference sequence). This CDR3 is 17 amino acids long. The CDR3 DNA reads TGTGCCAGCAGCCATAACCGGGACAGTGATTTTCCCTACGAGCAGTACTTC. Protein product: CASSHNRDSDFPYEQYF.

The chain recombines TRBV27 with TRBJ1-2, with 8 positions matching TRBD1. The germline gives CDR1 MNHEY, CDR2 SMNVEV (reference sequence). Trimming removed 6 bases from V and 4 bases from J; junction bases left unmatched: 4. This CDR3 has 13 amino acids. The CDR3 DNA reads TGTGCCAGCAGAAGGACAGGGAGCTATGGCTACACCTTC. Translated, it gives CASRRTGSYGYTF.

This clonotype has a count of ten or more. The chain employs TRBV11-2 and TRBJ1-4; possibly TRBD1 for D (5 bases). Germline V gene data show CDR1 as SGHAT and CDR2 as FQNNGV. V was shortened by 5 bases and J by 3 bases, with 10 bases between the two germline ends. This CDR3 is built from 14 residues. CDR3 residues: CASSQGNANEKLFF. As DNA, the CDR3 is TGTGCCAGCAGCCAGGGAAACGCTAATGAAAAACTGTTTTTT.

This clonotype was detected a few times. This chain uses TRBV4-1 with TRBJ2-1; 8 nucleotides match TRBD2. With V trimmed by 4 bases and J by 6 bases, 17 bases remained unmatched. Germline values: CDR1 MGHRA, CDR2 YSYEKL. This CDR3 has 18 residues. The CDR3 nucleotides are TGCGCCAGCAGCCCCTATTCCCCGGGGGGGCCTCTCCTCAATGAGCAGTTCTTC. Protein sequence: CASSPYSPGGPLLNEQFF.

This clonotype was found many times. V gene TRBV5-1 combines with J gene TRBJ1-1, with D unresolved. Trimming pared 1 base from V and 4 bases from J, leaving 14 bases between. From germline, CDR1 is SGHRS and CDR2 YFSETQ. This CDR3 has 15 amino acids. The CDR3 sequence is CASSLLGKEGTEAFF. The CDR3 DNA reads TGCGCCAGCAGCTTGCTAGGGAAAGAGGGCACTGAAGCTTTCTTT.

The rearrangement joins TRBV3-1 to TRBJ1-1; D uncertain. This CDR3 region has 12 residues. V shed 6 bases and J shed 1 base, with 6 bases lying between them. Germline values: CDR1 LGHDT, CDR2 YNNKEL (reference sequence). CDR3 sequence: CASRTANTEAFF. In DNA form, the CDR3 reads TGTGCCAGCAGAACGGCGAACACTGAAGCTTTCTTT.

This clonotype was seen ten or more times. J is TRBJ2-3 and V is TRBV11-3, with a tentative D call TRBD2 (5 bases). Germline assignment: CDR1 SGHNT and CDR2 YENEEA. Trimming removed 0 bases at V and 4 bases at J, with 14 bases between. The CDR3 covers 16 residues. In DNA, the CDR3 is TGTGCCAGCAGCTTAGATGGAACCTCGAGGGCAGATACGCAGTATTTT. It codes for CASSLDGTSRADTQYF. Together with reference TRBV11-3 and TRBJ2-3, the CDR3 gives the full variable domain: EAGVVQSPRYKIIEKKQPVAFWCNPISGHNTLYWYLQNLGQGPELLIRYENEEAVDDSQLPKDRFSAERLKGVDSTLKIQPAELGDSAVYLCASSLDGTSRADTQYFGPGTRLTVL.

This clonotype was counted a few times. The chain carries TRBV2 and TRBJ1-1, with D possibly matching TRBD1 (6 bases). CDR1 is SNHLY, CDR2 FYNNEI, per germline. The CDR3 totals 14 residues. The ends were cut back, 8 bases at V and 5 bases at J, with 18 bases in the middle. CDR3 region: CASFTQGSGTEAFF. DNA for the CDR3: TGTGCCAGCTTTACCCAGGGGTCGGGAACTGAAGCTTTCTTT.